The 2 T cell receptor beta chains reported below all come from one sample, sequenced in a study of T cell changes during pregnancy in multiple sclerosis. Method: immunoSEQ multiplex PCR; TCRdb's copy keeps in-frame clones and lacks some. Of around 41,000 clones listed, 75% to 95% are singletons. Material: CD4+ T cells from peripheral blood mononuclear cells, obtained in the third trimester of pregnancy. The receptors originated from a female donor in good health, enrolled as a control in a pregnancy study.

This clone was recorded only once. The chain joins TRBV2 to TRBJ2-2; the D is unclear. The germline gives CDR1 SNHLY, CDR2 FYNNEI. The CDR3 is made up of 15 amino acids. V lost 6 bases to trimming and J lost 0 bases, with 11 bases between them. The CDR3 region is CASRAGFANTGELFF. The CDR3 DNA reads TGTGCCAGCAGGGCAGGTTTCGCGAACACCGGGGAGCTGTTTTTT.

This chain connects TRBV15 to TRBJ2-5; D is ambiguous. Trimming shortened V by 1 base and J by 4 bases, and 16 bases separated the two germline ends. The CDR3 length is 16 residues. Per germline, CDR1 LNHNV and CDR2 YYDKDF (reference sequence). In nucleotides, the CDR3 is TGTGCCACCAGCAGAGGCCAGGCAGCTATATTAGAGACCCAGTACTTC. Translated, it gives CATSRGQAAILETQYF.